Listed here is a single T cell receptor (beta chain). Its antigen is unknown. The sample originates from a study of cytomegalovirus exposure and HLA in healthy donors. Primers for the PCR totalled 60 Vbeta and 13 Jbeta. This table comes from immunoSEQ multiplex PCR, and its TCRdb copy is limited to in-frame clones, with some not included. The sample carries 150,000 to 200,000 clones, approximately 88% recorded once. General observations from the study: 87-base-pair reads could not separate some V segments, including TRBV6-2 and TRBV6-3.

Germline V gene sequence: CDR1 SGHTA, CDR2 FQGNSA. The V gene lost 4 bases and the J gene lost 8 bases, with 8 bases spanning the gap. The CDR3 sequence is 11 residues long. This TCR was sampled from a boy under 18 in good health and CMV-seronegative. This sequence joins TRBV7-2 and TRBJ1-2; possibly TRBD1 for D (5 bases). The sequencing sample was made of PBMCs. CDR3: CASSSGYGYTF. The CDR3 nucleotides read TGTGCCAGCAGCTCAGGGTACGGCTACACCTTC.